This T cell receptor beta chain was documented in a study of blood T cell repertoires in COVID-19. Overall study: Acute and convalescent COVID-19 samples came from the United States, Italy and Spain.

Individuals aged roughly 18 to 100 years were recruited from fewer than 30 US areas. Cohorts were determined from participant-reported clinical history. All exposed participants met a person with COVID-19 within 2 weeks before entering the study. Repertoires were generated with immunoSEQ multiplex PCR, while TCRdb's copy carries only in-frame clones and drops some. The repertoire holds around 250,000 clones, with about 90% as singletons. Sequenced input: PBMCs or T cells enriched from blood (not recorded which). This clonotype was sampled from a man aged 50 to 60 who had been exposed to COVID-19.

This chain's CDR3 is CSASPPVNTEAFF. The CDR3 DNA sequence: TGCAGTGCTAGTCCCCCCGTGAACACTGAAGCTTTCTTT. The chain recombines TRBV20-1 with TRBJ1-1; no firm D call. Germline values: CDR1 DFQATT, CDR2 SNEGSKA (reference sequence). The V gene lost 3 bases and the J gene lost 0 bases, with 8 bases spanning the gap. The CDR3 is made up of 13 amino acids.